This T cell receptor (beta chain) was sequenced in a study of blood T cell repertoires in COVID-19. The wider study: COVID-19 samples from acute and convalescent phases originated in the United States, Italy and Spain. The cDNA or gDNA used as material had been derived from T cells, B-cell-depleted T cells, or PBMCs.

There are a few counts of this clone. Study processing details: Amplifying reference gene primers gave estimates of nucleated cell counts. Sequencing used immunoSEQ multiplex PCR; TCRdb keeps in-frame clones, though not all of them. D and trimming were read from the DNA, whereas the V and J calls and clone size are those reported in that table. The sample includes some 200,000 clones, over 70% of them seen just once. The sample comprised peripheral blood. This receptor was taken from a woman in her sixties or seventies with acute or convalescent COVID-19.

CDR3 coding DNA: TGTGCCAGCAGCTTGGCCCCGGACAGCCCACTCGGCTACACCTTC. Protein: CASSLAPDSPLGYTF. This chain links TRBV5-4 with TRBJ1-2, with D perhaps TRBD1 (6 bases). Trimming left V 0 bases short and J 8 bases short, with 17 bases between. This CDR3 region has 15 residues. CDR1 is SGHNT, CDR2 YYREEE, per germline (reference sequence). Drawing the rest from reference TRBV5-4 and TRBJ1-2, the complete variable domain is ETGVTQSPTHLIKTRGQQVTLRCSSQSGHNTVSWYQQALGQGPQFIFQYYREEENGRGNFPPRFSGLQFPNYSSELNVNALELDDSALYLCASSLAPDSPLGYTFGSGTRLTVV.